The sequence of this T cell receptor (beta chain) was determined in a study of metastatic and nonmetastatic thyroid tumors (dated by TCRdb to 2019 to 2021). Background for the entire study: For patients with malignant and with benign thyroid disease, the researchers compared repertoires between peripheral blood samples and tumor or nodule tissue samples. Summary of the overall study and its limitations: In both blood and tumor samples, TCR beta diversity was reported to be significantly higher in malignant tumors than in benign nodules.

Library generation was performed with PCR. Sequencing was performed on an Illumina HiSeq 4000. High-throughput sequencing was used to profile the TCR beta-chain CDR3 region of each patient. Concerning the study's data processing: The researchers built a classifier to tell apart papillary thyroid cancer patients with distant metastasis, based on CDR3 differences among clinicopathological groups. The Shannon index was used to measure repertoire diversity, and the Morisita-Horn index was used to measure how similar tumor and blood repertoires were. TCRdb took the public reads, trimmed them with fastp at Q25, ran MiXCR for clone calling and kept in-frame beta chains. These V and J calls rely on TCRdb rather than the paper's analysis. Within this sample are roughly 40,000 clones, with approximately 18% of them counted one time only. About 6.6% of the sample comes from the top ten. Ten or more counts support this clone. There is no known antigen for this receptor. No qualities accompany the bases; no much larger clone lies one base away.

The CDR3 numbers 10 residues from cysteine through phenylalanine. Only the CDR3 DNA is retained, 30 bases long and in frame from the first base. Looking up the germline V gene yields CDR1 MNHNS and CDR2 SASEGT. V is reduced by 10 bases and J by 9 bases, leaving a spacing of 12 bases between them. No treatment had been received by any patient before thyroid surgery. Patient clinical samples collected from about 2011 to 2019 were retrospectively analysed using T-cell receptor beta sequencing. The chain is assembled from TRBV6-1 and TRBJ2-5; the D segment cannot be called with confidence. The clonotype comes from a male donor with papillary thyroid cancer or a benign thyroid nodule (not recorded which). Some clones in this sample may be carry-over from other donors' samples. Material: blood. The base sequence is TGTGCCACCGGAAGCCCGGCCCAGTACTTC. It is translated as CATGSPAQYF.